This record covers a single T cell receptor (beta chain). This CDR3 is also generated by other DNA sequences in the sample. The record originates from a study of shared clonotypes between healthy human individuals. Clones were sequenced by immunoSEQ multiplex PCR, and TCRdb holds only the in-frame ones, with some missing. The sample shows hundreds of thousands of clones, 90% to 97% of them seen only once. Naive CD8 cells lacked CD45RO and underwent positive selection for CCR7, leaving out terminally differentiated effector memory CD45RA+ cells. V was cut by 1 base and J by 4 bases, with 14 bases left in between. Germline V gene sequence: CDR1 SQVTM, CDR2 ANQGSEA. CDR3 length equals 15 residues.

Sequenced: naive CD8+ T cells sorted from blood. This rearrangement joins TRBV29-1 to TRBJ2-1; TRBD2 might be the D (6 bases). The clonotype was recovered from a woman under 40 in good health. The CDR3 is CSVEGLAGSYNEQFF. In DNA form, the CDR3 reads TGCAGCGTTGAAGGACTTGCGGGAAGTTACAATGAGCAGTTCTTC.